The clone carrying this T cell receptor beta chain was counted a few times. V shed 4 bases and J shed 0 bases, with 14 bases lying between them. Per germline, CDR1 SGHRS and CDR2 YFSETQ. The CDR3 spans 16 residues. The sample comes from a study of blood T cells in healthy people across ages. The use of a sample-barcoded 5' primer and a J-beta primer mix characterized a second PCR of about 6 to 11 cycles. TCRdb re-derived calls from the 5' RACE reads in MiXCR, one entry per CDR3 protein. Of about 1.4 million distinct CDR3 sequences detected, roughly 64% appear once; the ten largest clones hold about 6.7%.

This receptor was identified in a man between 18 and 29 years old in good health. The V and J genes are TRBV5-1 and TRBJ2-1; perhaps TRBD1 as D (6 bases). The sequencing sample was made of blood. The CDR3 region has the DNA TGCGCCAGCAGCACACAGGGTATTCTCTCCTACAATGAGCAGTTCTTC. Amino acid sequence: CASSTQGILSYNEQFF.